The subject of this entry is one TCR beta chain. The PCR made use of 60 Vbeta and 13 Jbeta primers. Method: immunoSEQ multiplex PCR; TCRdb's copy keeps in-frame clones and lacks some. This sample has 150,000 to 200,000 clones, with approximately 85% found just once. Trimming removed 2 bases from V and 1 base from J, with 13 bases in between. The CDR3 extends over 16 amino acids. Germline V gives CDR1 LNHDA, CDR2 SQIVND (reference sequence). This entry belongs to a study of cytomegalovirus exposure and HLA in healthy donors. The source of this sequence is a girl aged 5-17 years in good health and CMV-seropositive. Sequencing was performed on PBMCs. V usage is TRBV19 and J usage is TRBJ2-3; D possibly corresponds to TRBD1 (6 bases). The CDR3: CASSIIQGSGTDTQYF. In DNA, the CDR3 is TGTGCCAGTAGTATAATTCAGGGGTCGGGCACAGATACGCAGTATTTT.